This T cell receptor (beta chain) comes out of a study of regulatory T cells. Study-wide results and caveats: Regulatory T cells from CD3G-deficient patients were less diverse than autologous conventional CD4+ cells and control regulatory cells.

The CDR3 totals 14 residues. With 10 bases clipped from V and 6 bases from J, the junction kept 12 bases outside the gene matches. The V gene's germline CDR1 is MNHNS and CDR2 SASEGT. The primer mix had 52 TRBV and 13 TRBJ primers. Repertoires were generated with immunoSEQ multiplex PCR, while TCRdb's copy carries only in-frame clones and drops some. The sample includes 4,100 or so clones, about 91% seen only once; the top ten take 2.6%. On this clone: Its specificity is unknown.

This receptor was taken from a child aged 2 to 10 with CD3G deficiency. The J gene is TRBJ2-7, the V gene TRBV6-1, with 10 nucleotides matching TRBD2. Sequencing was performed on CD4+ Tregs sorted from blood. The CDR3 sequence: CATRTLAGVTEQYF. CDR3 in DNA: TGTGCCACCCGGACCCTAGCGGGAGTTACCGAGCAGTACTTC.